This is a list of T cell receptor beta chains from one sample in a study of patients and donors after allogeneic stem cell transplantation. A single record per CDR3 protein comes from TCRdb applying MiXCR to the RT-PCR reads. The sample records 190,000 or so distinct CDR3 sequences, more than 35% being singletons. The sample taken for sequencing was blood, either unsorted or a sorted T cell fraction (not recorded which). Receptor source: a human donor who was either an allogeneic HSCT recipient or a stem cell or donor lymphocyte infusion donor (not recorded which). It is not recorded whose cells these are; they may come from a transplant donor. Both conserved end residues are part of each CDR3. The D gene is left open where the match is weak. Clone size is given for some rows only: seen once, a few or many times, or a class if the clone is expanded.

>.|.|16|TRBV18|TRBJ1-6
TGTGCCAGCTCACCAGGGGCAGGGCGCTATAATTCACCCCTCCACTTT
CASSPGAGRYNSPLHF
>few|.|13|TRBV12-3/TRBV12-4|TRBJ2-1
TGTGCCAGCAGTCCTTTTGACGGGAATGAGCAGTTCTTC
CASSPFDGNEQFF
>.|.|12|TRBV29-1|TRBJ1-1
TGCAGCGTTGATTACAGGGCAGGTGAAGCTTTCTTT
CSVDYRAGEAFF
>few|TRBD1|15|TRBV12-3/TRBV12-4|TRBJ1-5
TGTGCCAGCAGCCTGACAGGGGGCCTAAATCAGCCCCAGCATTTT
CASSLTGGLNQPQHF
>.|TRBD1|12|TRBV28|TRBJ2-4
TGTGCCACCACCGGGACAGTAAACATTCAGTACTTC
CATTGTVNIQYF
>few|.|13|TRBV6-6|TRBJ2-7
TGTGCCAGCAGTCCTTGGGCAGATAACGAGCAGTACTTC
CASSPWADNEQYF
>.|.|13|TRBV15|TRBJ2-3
TGTGCCACCAGCAGACCAAACGAGTATACGCAGTATTTT
CATSRPNEYTQYF
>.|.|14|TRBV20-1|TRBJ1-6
TGCAGTGCTAGATCCTCCGATCTAAGTTCACCCCTCCACTTT
CSARSSDLSSPLHF
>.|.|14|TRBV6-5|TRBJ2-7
TGTGCCAGCAGTTACTCTCCAGGCGCCTACGAGCAGTACTTC
CASSYSPGAYEQYF
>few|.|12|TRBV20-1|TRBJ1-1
TGCAGTGCTATGGAGGGGGGCACTGAAGCTTTCTTT
CSAMEGGTEAFF
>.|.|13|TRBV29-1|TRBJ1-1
TGCAGCGTTGAAGGACATAACGGCGCTGAAGCTTTCTTT
CSVEGHNGAEAFF
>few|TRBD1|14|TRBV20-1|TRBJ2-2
TGCAGTGCTGTACAGGGGGCGACCACCGGGGAGCTGTTTTTT
CSAVQGATTGELFF
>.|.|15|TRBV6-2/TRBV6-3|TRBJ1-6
TGTGCCAGCACCAATTACGCGTTTGGGAATTCACCCCTCCACTTT
CASTNYAFGNSPLHF
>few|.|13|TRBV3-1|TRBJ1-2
TGTGCCAGCAGCCGGACAGAAGACTATGGCTACACCTTC
CASSRTEDYGYTF
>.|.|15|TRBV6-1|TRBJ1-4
TGTGCCAGCAGTGTCGTGCCCCGAGGGGATGAAAAACTGTTTTTT
CASSVVPRGDEKLFF
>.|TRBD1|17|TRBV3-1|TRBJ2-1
TGTGCCAGCAGCCAACTAACACAGGGGGCCGGGTACAATGAGCAGTTCTTC
CASSQLTQGAGYNEQFF
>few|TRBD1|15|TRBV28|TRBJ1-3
TGTGCCACCACAGGCTTGGGACAGGGTGGAAACACCATATATTTT
CATTGLGQGGNTIYF
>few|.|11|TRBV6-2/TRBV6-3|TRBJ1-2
TGTGCCAGCAGCCAGAGCTATGGCTACACCTTC
CASSQSYGYTF
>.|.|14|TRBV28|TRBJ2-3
TGTGCCAGCGTGAGGATAGAGGGCGCAGATACGCAGTATTTT
CASVRIEGADTQYF
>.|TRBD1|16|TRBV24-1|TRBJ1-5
TGTGCCACCAGTGCCACCCGACAGGGAGGCAATCAGCCCCAGCATTTT
CATSATRQGGNQPQHF
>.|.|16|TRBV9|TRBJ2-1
TGTGCCAGCAGTGCCCAAGGGGGGACCTCCTACAATGAGCAGTTCTTC
CASSAQGGTSYNEQFF
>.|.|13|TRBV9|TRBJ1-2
TGTGCCAGCAGCCGGGGAATCAACTATGGCTACACCTTC
CASSRGINYGYTF
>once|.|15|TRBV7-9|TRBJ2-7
TGTGCCAGCAGTTCTAGGGACACCGGGATAGACGAGCAGTACTTC
CASSSRDTGIDEQYF
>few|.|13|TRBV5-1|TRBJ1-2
TGCGCCAGCAGCTCTCGAACAGGCTATGGCTACACCTTC
CASSSRTGYGYTF
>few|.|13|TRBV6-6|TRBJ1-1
TGTGCCAGCATTGGGGGGCGGGACACTGAAGCTTTCTTT
CASIGGRDTEAFF
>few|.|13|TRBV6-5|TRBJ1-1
TGTGCCAGCAGTTATGGGGTAACCACTGAAGCTTTCTTT
CASSYGVTTEAFF